Listed below are T cell receptor beta chains from one sample, sequenced in a study of breast tumors, draining lymph nodes, adjacent tissues. From the multiplex PCR reads, TCRdb called clonotypes with MiXCR, one entry per CDR3 protein. The profile shows approximately 200,000 distinct CDR3 sequences, roughly 29% of them singletons. Sequencing was performed on axillary lymph node tissue. The receptors here all came from a female donor with breast cancer. Some clones in this sample may be carry-over from other donors' samples. The CDR3 runs from the conserved cysteine through the conserved F or W. The order of the fields is clone size, J gene, D gene, V gene, CDR3 DNA, CDR3 protein. The D gene is left open where the match is weak. A row's size may be missing; if present it is once, few, many or a size class.

few TRBJ2-4 - TRBV12-3/TRBV12-4 TGTGCCAGCAGTTTCGGGGGAGCCGGGGGAAACATTCAGTACTTC CASSFGGAGGNIQYF
few TRBJ1-1 - TRBV3-1 TGTGCCAGCACAATTTCGACAGCGAACACTGAAGCTTTCTTT CASTISTANTEAFF
many TRBJ2-2 - TRBV20-1 TGCAGTGCTAGAGATATGACAGGGAGGGCCGGGGAGCTGTTTTTT CSARDMTGRAGELFF
many TRBJ1-6 TRBD1 TRBV20-1 TGCAGTGCCAAACAGGGGGCAGGGAATTCACCCCTCCACTTT CSAKQGAGNSPLHF
- TRBJ2-2 - TRBV6-5 TGTGCCAGCAGTTCGGGACATCTCGAGCGTTTGAACACCGGGGAGCTGTTTTTT CASSSGHLERLNTGELFF
many TRBJ2-7 - TRBV12-3/TRBV12-4 TGTGCCAGCAGTAAAAGCGGGTCCTACGAGCAGTACTTC CASSKSGSYEQYF
many TRBJ2-7 TRBD2 TRBV28 TGTGCCAGCAGTTCGGTGGCTAGCGGATACGAGCAGTACTTC CASSSVASGYEQYF
- TRBJ2-3 - TRBV5-1 TGCGCCAGCAGCTTGGGCCCTGGTCAATCCGCGACAGATACGCAGTATTTT CASSLGPGQSATDTQYF
once TRBJ1-2 - TRBV29-1 TGCAGCTTGGCCGCGGGAAAGTTGAATGGCTACACCTTC CSLAAGKLNGYTF
many TRBJ2-7 - TRBV20-1 TGCAGTGCTAGTCGTGGGGGCAGTTTAAGCTACGAGCAGTACTTC CSASRGGSLSYEQYF
- TRBJ1-2 - TRBV2 TGTGCCAGCAGTGACTCAACTAGCGGGGGCTACACCTTC CASSDSTSGGYTF
many TRBJ2-1 - TRBV7-7 TGTGCTAGCAGTCTTGGACTAAACAATGAGCAGTTCTTC CASSLGLNNEQFF
- TRBJ1-6 - TRBV7-2 TGTGCCAGCAGCTTAGCAGGGCGTGCACCCCTCCACTTT CASSLAGRAPLHF
- TRBJ2-1 - TRBV6-5 TGTGCCAGCAGTCACCCCGGACTGGCACGTGAATTCTTC CASSHPGLAREFF
- TRBJ2-3 - TRBV29-1 TGCAGCGTTAGACCTAGAGGGAATGAGCAGTATTTT CSVRPRGNEQYF
many TRBJ1-2 TRBD1 TRBV30 TGTGCCTGGAGTCGGACAGGAGCGGCTCACTATGGCTACACCTTC CAWSRTGAAHYGYTF
many TRBJ2-1 - TRBV5-1 TGCGCCAGCAGCTTCCGGGACTCCTCCTACAATGAGCAGTTCTTC CASSFRDSSYNEQFF
many TRBJ2-7 - TRBV15 TGTGCCACCAGCAGAGATTTTGGCGACGAGCAGTACTTC CATSRDFGDEQYF
few TRBJ1-2 - TRBV7-9 TGTGCAAGTCGCTTAGTCTCATCCGACAGGCCGAACTATGGCTACACCTTC CASRLVSSDRPNYGYTF
many TRBJ1-5 - TRBV19 TGTGCCAGTAGTACGGACGTCATGGAGCATCAGCCCCAGCATTTT CASSTDVMEHQPQHF
many TRBJ1-4 - TRBV14 TGTGCCAGCAGCCAAGTGCAGGGGCGAGAAAAACTGTTTTTT CASSQVQGREKLFF
- TRBJ2-7 - TRBV19 TGTGCCAGTAGTACTTCGACTGGGGGGCTTGGTGGCTACGAGCAGTACTTC CASSTSTGGLGGYEQYF